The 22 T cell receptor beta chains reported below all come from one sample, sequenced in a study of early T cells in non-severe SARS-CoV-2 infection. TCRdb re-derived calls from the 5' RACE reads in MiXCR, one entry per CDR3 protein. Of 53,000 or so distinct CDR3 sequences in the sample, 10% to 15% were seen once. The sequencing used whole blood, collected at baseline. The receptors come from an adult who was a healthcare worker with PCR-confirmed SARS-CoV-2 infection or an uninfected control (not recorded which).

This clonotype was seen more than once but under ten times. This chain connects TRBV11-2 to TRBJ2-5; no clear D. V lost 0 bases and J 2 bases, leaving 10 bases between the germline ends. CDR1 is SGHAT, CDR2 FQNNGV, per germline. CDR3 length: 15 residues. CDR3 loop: CASSLDYEVQETQYF. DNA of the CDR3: TGTGCCAGCAGCTTAGATTACGAGGTGCAAGAGACCCAGTACTTC.

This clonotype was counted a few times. The chain's CDR3 is CASSPRASGNTIYF. CDR3 DNA: TGTGCCAGCAGCCCCAGGGCTTCTGGAAACACCATATATTTT. The chain joins TRBV3-1 to TRBJ1-3, with D perhaps matching TRBD1 (5 bases). Trimming pared 4 bases from V and 1 base from J, leaving 8 bases between. The length of the CDR3 is 14 residues. Germline V CDR1 and CDR2: LGHDT, YNNKEL (reference sequence).

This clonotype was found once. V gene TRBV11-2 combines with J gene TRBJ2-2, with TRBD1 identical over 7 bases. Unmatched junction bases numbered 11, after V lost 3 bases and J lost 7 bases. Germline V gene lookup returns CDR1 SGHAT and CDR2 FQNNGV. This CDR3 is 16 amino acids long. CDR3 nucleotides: TGTGCCAGCAGCTTTGTGACAGGGTCCTCTATCGGGGAGCTGTTTTTT. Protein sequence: CASSFVTGSSIGELFF.

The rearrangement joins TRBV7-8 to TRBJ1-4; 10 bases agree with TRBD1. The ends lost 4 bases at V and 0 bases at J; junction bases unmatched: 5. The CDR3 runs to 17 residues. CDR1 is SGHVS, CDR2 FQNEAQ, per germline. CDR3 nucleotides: TGTGCCAGCAGCTCAGGACAGGGGGGAGCAACTAATGAAAAACTGTTTTTT. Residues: CASSSGQGGATNEKLFF.

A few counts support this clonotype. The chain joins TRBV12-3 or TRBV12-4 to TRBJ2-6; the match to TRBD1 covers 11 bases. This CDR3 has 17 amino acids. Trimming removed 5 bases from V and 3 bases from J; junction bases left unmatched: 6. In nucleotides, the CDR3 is TGTGCCAGCAGTCCTGGACAGGGGGCAGGTGGGGCCAACGTCCTGACTTTC. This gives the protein CASSPGQGAGGANVLTF.

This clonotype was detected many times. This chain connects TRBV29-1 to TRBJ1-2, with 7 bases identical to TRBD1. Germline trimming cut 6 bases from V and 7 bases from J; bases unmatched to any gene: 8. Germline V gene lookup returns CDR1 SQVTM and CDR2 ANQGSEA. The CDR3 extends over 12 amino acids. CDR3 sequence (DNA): TGCAGCGTAAAGGACAGGCAGGGTGGCTACACCTTC. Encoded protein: CSVKDRQGGYTF.

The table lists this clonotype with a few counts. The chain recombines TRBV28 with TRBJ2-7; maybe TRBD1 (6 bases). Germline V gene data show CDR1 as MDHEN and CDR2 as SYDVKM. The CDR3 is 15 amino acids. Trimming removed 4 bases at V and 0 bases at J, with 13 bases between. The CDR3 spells CASSSRGILSYEQYF. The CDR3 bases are TGTGCCAGCAGTTCCAGGGGAATCCTCTCCTACGAGCAGTACTTC.

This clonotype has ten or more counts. Here the CDR3 reads CASLSGARQGYEQYF. DNA for the CDR3: TGTGCCAGCCTATCTGGGGCCAGGCAAGGCTACGAGCAGTACTTC. V gene TRBV28 combines with J gene TRBJ2-7, with D possibly matching TRBD1 (5 bases). Germline CDR1 and CDR2: MDHEN and SYDVKM. Trimming took 8 bases from V and 3 from J, leaving 20 bases between them. The CDR3 is 15 residues long.

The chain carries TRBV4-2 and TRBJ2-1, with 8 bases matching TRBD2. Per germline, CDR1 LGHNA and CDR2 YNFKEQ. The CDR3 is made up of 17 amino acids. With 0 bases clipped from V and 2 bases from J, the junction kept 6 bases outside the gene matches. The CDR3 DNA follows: TGTGCCAGCAGCCAAGATCGAATCGGGAGGGCCTACAATGAGCAGTTCTTC. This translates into CASSQDRIGRAYNEQFF.

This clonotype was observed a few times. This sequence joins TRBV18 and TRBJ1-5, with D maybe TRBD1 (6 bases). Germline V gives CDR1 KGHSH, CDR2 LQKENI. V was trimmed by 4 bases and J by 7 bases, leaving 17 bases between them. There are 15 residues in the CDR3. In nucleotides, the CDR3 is TGTGCCAGCTCACTCACCAGGACAGACGAGCAGCCCCAGCATTTT. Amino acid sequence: CASSLTRTDEQPQHF.

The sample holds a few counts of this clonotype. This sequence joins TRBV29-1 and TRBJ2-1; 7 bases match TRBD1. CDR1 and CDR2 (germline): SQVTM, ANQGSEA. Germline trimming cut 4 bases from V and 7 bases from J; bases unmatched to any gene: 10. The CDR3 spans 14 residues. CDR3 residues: CSVGGTGQMNEQFF. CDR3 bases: TGCAGCGTTGGGGGAACGGGACAGATGAATGAGCAGTTCTTC.

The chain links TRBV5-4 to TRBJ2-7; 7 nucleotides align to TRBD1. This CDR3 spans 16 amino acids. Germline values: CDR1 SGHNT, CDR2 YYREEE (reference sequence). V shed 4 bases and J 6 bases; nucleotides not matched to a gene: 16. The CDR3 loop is CASSVGTVRPFSEQYF. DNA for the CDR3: TGTGCCAGCAGCGTCGGGACAGTGAGGCCATTCAGCGAGCAGTACTTC. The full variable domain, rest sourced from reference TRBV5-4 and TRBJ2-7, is ETGVTQSPTHLIKTRGQQVTLRCSSQSGHNTVSWYQQALGQGPQFIFQYYREEENGRGNFPPRFSGLQFPNYSSELNVNALELDDSALYLCASSVGTVRPFSEQYFGPGTRLTVT.

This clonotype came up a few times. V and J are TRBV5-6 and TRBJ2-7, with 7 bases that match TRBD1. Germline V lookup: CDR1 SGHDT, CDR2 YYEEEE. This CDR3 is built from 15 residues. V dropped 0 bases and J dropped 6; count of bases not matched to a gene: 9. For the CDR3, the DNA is TGTGCCAGCAGCTTGGGAGAGAGGGGGCTTTTCGAGCAGTACTTC. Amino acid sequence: CASSLGERGLFEQYF.

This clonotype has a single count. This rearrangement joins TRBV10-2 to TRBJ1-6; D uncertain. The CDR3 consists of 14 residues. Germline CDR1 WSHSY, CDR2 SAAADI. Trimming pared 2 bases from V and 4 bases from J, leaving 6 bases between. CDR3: CASSEGRYNSPLHF. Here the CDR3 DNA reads TGCGCCAGCAGTGAGGGCAGATATAATTCACCCCTCCACTTT.

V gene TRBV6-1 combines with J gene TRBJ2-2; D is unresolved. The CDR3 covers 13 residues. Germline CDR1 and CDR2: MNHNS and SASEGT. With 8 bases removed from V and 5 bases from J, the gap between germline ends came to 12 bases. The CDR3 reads CASSLDGTGELFF. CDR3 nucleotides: TGTGCCAGCTCTCTGGACGGGACCGGGGAGCTGTTTTTT.

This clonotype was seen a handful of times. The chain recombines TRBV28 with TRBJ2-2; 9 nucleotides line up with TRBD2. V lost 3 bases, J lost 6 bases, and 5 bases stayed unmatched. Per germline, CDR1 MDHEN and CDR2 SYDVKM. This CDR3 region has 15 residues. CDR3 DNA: TGTGCCAGCAGTTTTAGCCTAGCGGGGCCCGGGGAGCTGTTTTTT. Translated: CASSFSLAGPGELFF. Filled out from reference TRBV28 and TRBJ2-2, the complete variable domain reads DVKVTQSSRYLVKRTGEKVFLECVQDMDHENMFWYRQDPGLGLRLIYFSYDVKMKEKGDIPEGYSVSREKKERFSLILESASTNQTSMYLCASSFSLAGPGELFFGEGSRLTVL.

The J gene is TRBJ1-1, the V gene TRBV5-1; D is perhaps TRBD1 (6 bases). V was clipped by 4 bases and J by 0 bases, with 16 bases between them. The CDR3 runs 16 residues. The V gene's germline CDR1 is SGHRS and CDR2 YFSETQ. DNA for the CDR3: TGCGCCAGCAGCCCTGGACAGAACTTGATGAACACTGAAGCTTTCTTT. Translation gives CASSPGQNLMNTEAFF.

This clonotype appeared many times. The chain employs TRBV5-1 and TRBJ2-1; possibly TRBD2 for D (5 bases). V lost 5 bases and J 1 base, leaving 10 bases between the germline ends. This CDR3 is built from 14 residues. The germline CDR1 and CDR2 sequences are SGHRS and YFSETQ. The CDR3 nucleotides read TGCGCCAGCAGTTCGGGCGGGTCCTACAATGAGCAGTTCTTC. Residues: CASSSGGSYNEQFF.

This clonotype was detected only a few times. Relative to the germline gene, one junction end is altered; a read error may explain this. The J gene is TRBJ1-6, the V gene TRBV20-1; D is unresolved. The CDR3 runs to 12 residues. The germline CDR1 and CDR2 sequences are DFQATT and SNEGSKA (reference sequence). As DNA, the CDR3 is TGCAGTGCTGTGGACTATACTTCACCCCTCCACTTT. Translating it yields CSAVDYTSPLHF.

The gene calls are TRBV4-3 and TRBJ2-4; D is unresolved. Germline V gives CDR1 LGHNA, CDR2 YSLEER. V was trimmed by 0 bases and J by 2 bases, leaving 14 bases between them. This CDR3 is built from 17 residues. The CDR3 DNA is TGCGCCAGCAGCCAAGACATTGGATCTGGCACCAAAAACATTCAGTACTTC. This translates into CASSQDIGSGTKNIQYF.

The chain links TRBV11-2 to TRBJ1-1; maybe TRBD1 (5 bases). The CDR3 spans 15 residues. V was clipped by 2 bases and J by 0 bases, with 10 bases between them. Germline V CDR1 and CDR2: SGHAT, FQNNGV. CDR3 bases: TGTGCCAGCAGCTTATCGGGGACCCTGAACACTGAAGCTTTCTTT. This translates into CASSLSGTLNTEAFF.

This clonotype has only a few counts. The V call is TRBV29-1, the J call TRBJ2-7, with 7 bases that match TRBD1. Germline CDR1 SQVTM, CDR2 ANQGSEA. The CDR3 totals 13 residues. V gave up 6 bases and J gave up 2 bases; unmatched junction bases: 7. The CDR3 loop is CSVSGGYPYEQYF. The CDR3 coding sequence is TGCAGCGTCTCAGGGGGTTATCCCTACGAGCAGTACTTC.